These 19 T cell receptor beta chains share one sample of origin, sequenced in a study of T-cell reconstitution after alpha-beta-depleted transplantation in children. Unique molecular identifiers were incorporated into the prepared TCRbeta library. TCRdb itself ran the PCR reads through MiXCR, one entry per CDR3 protein. Of 250,000 or so distinct CDR3 sequences listed, roughly 8.2% are singletons. Sample: PBMCs, mostly from graft donor cells, taken 180 days after TCRalphabeta/CD19-depleted stem cell transplant. These receptors all come from a male patient between 10 and 17 years old who had a stem cell transplant for acute lymphoblastic leukemia, so the T cells may come from the graft donor.

This clonotype was recorded at least ten times. The chain joins TRBV12-3 or TRBV12-4 to TRBJ2-7; D gene uncertain. V lost 6 bases to trimming and J lost 0 bases, with 9 bases between them. CDR3 size: 13 residues. CDR3 residues: CASRTRSSYEQYF. In DNA form, the CDR3 reads TGTGCCAGCAGGACCAGGAGCTCCTACGAGCAGTACTTC.

The table lists this clonotype with a few counts. For the CDR3, the DNA is TGTGCCAGCAGTTACTTGTGGGTCACTGAAGCTTTCTTT. Translation gives CASSYLWVTEAFF. The V gene is TRBV6-6, the J gene TRBJ1-1; no reliable D call. With 1 base removed from V and 4 bases from J, the gap between germline ends came to 7 bases. The CDR3 is 13 residues long. Germline lookup yields CDR1 MNHNY and CDR2 SVGAGI (reference sequence).

The chain carries TRBV21-1 and TRBJ1-2. TRBV21-1 is annotated as a pseudogene. This CDR3 is 15 amino acids long. CDR3 protein: CASSKEQGGGYGYTF. CDR3 DNA sequence: TGTGCCAGCAGCAAAGAACAGGGAGGGGGCTATGGCTACACCTTC.

This clonotype was picked up many times. This rearrangement joins TRBV20-1 to TRBJ2-5, with a weak D call TRBD2 (5 bases). The germline V gene encodes CDR1 DFQATT and CDR2 SNEGSKA (reference sequence). The CDR3 loop spans 16 amino acids. The V end was cut by 0 bases, the J end by 5 bases, with 19 bases between. The DNA of the CDR3 is TGCAGTGCTAGAGATCTGGAGGCCCCGGGGAGCGAGACCCAGTACTTC. Translating it yields CSARDLEAPGSETQYF.

In this sample, this clonotype turned up many times. The rearrangement links TRBV18 to TRBJ1-4; no reliable D call. Trimming took off 2 bases at V and 8 bases at J, with 9 bases between the two ends. The CDR3 has 13 amino acids. Germline V gene lookup returns CDR1 KGHSH and CDR2 LQKENI. CDR3 sequence (DNA): TGTGCCAGCTCACCATTCGAGAGGGAAAAACTGTTTTTT. This translates into CASSPFEREKLFF.

Ten or more counts support this clonotype. The rearrangement links TRBV5-4 to TRBJ2-6; D gene unclear. Trimming pared 1 base from V and 2 bases from J, leaving 4 bases between. This CDR3 is built from 14 residues. Germline V lookup: CDR1 SGHNT, CDR2 YYREEE (reference sequence). CDR3 sequence: CASSLRTGANVLTF. The CDR3 nucleotides read TGTGCCAGCAGCTTGCGGACTGGGGCCAACGTCCTGACTTTC.

This clonotype appeared many times. The V and J genes are TRBV4-2 and TRBJ1-1; TRBD1 aligns across 7 bases. The CDR3 totals 18 residues. Germline V gene lookup returns CDR1 LGHNA and CDR2 YNFKEQ. The junction had 16 bases not matched to a gene; V was cut back by 2 bases and J by 4 bases. CDR3 DNA sequence: TGTGCCAGCAGCCAAACCCCGACAGGGACCGCAGGGGGCACTGAAGCTTTCTTT. Encoded protein: CASSQTPTGTAGGTEAFF.

This clonotype came up many times. V is TRBV13 and J is TRBJ2-3; 12 bases fit TRBD2. Trimming took 5 bases from V and 0 from J; bases not matched to a gene: 3. The germline V gene has CDR1 PRHDT and CDR2 FYEKMQ (reference sequence). The CDR3 is 16 residues long. CDR3 in amino acids: CASSLAGGASTDTQYF. CDR3 coding DNA: TGTGCCAGCAGCCTAGCGGGGGGGGCTAGCACAGATACGCAGTATTTT. The whole variable domain, remainder taken from reference TRBV13 and TRBJ2-3, is AAGVIQSPRHLIKEKRETATLKCYPIPRHDTVYWYQQGPGQDPQFLISFYEKMQSDKGSIPDRFSAQQFSDYHSELNMSSLELGDSALYFCASSLAGGASTDTQYFGPGTRLTVL.

This clonotype came up many times. The gene calls are TRBV27 and TRBJ1-3; D not resolved. The ends were cut back, 6 bases at V and 3 bases at J, with 6 bases in the middle. Per germline, CDR1 MNHEY and CDR2 SMNVEV (reference sequence). The CDR3 runs to 12 residues. CDR3 residues: CASRGNGNTIYF. Written as DNA, the CDR3 is TGTGCCAGCAGGGGAAATGGAAACACCATATATTTT.

This clonotype was seen ten or more times. The genes are TRBV6-1 and TRBJ1-3; D uncertain. CDR1 and CDR2 from the germline V gene are MNHNS and SASEGT. CDR3 length: 15 residues. V was shortened by 5 bases and J by 4 bases, with 15 bases between the two germline ends. For the CDR3, the DNA is TGTGCCAGCAGTCCAGATTCGGGAGGCGGAAACACCATATATTTT. Translated, it gives CASSPDSGGGNTIYF.

In this sample, this clonotype turned up many times. The chain is built from TRBV5-1 and TRBJ2-5; possibly TRBD1 or TRBD2 for D (5 bases each). Germline V lookup: CDR1 SGHRS, CDR2 YFSETQ. Trimming stripped 0 bases from V and 4 bases from J, with 13 bases between. This CDR3 region has 15 residues. DNA of the CDR3: TGCGCCAGCAGCTTGGCCGGGGCATGGGGAGAGACCCAGTACTTC. Protein sequence: CASSLAGAWGETQYF.

In this sample, this clonotype turned up many times. This chain joins TRBV29-1 and TRBJ2-2; D possibly corresponds to TRBD2 (5 bases). V was cut by 7 bases and J by 7 bases, with 13 bases left in between. This CDR3 is 12 amino acids long. Per germline, CDR1 SQVTM and CDR2 ANQGSEA. CDR3 coding DNA: TGCAGCGCCACTAGAGGATTCGGGGAGCTGTTTTTT. It encodes CSATRGFGELFF.

This clonotype was detected many times. The chain combines TRBV20-1 with TRBJ2-3, with 8 bases fitting TRBD2. The J segment lost 7 bases and the V segment lost 0 bases, leaving 6 bases of the junction unmatched. The CDR3 has 14 amino acids. The germline gives CDR1 DFQATT, CDR2 SNEGSKA (reference sequence). DNA for the CDR3: TGCAGTGCTAGAGATCCACGCGGGGGGAATACGCAGTATTTT. As protein: CSARDPRGGNTQYF.

This clonotype was found many times. The chain employs TRBV5-5 and TRBJ1-5; the D gene is possibly TRBD1 (5 bases). The germline gives CDR1 SGHKS, CDR2 YYEKEE (reference sequence). Trimming left V 4 bases short and J 2 bases short, with 16 bases between. CDR3 length: 16 amino acids. This CDR3 is CASSPGVPGGNQPQHF. The CDR3 bases are TGTGCCAGCAGCCCGGGGGTCCCCGGCGGCAATCAGCCCCAGCATTTT.

This clonotype was found many times. The chain couples TRBV12-3 or TRBV12-4 to TRBJ2-1; D is ambiguous. Trimming removed 9 bases from V and 0 bases from J, with 12 bases in between. The CDR3 consists of 14 residues. The CDR3 DNA follows: TGTGCCAGTCAGCCCCCGAGCTCCTACAATGAGCAGTTCTTC. It codes for CASQPPSSYNEQFF.

This clonotype came up many times. This chain uses TRBV27 with TRBJ1-6, with no clear D. Germline loops: CDR1 MNHEY, CDR2 SMNVEV (reference sequence). Trimming took 0 bases from V and 6 from J, leaving 6 bases between them. This CDR3 is built from 14 residues. The CDR3, as DNA: TGTGCCAGCAGTTTATCGGACGGTAATTCACCCCTCCACTTT. It translates to CASSLSDGNSPLHF.

This clonotype was observed at least ten times. The chain has TRBV9 and TRBJ2-5; D is uncertain. The CDR3 covers 14 residues. CDR1 and CDR2 (germline): SGDLS, YYNGEE. The ends were cut back, 0 bases at V and 3 bases at J, with 9 bases in the middle. The DNA for the CDR3 is TGTGCCAGCAGCGTAGGGTTTAGAAAAGAGACCCAGTACTTC. Translation gives CASSVGFRKETQYF.

This clonotype came up many times. The V call is TRBV5-6, the J call TRBJ2-2, with D perhaps TRBD1 or TRBD2 (7 bases each). The CDR3 runs to 17 residues. Looked up from germline, CDR1 is SGHDT and CDR2 is YYEEEE. The V gene lost 0 bases and the J gene lost 4 bases, with 16 bases spanning the gap. This CDR3 reads CASSLGGARGGTGELFF. The DNA for the CDR3 is TGTGCCAGCAGCTTGGGGGGTGCCAGGGGGGGCACCGGGGAGCTGTTTTTT.

This clonotype was seen at least ten times. The conserved phenylalanine or tryptophan is not found at the CDR3 terminus, so this likely reflects a read error. The DNA is left out, because the CDR3 cannot be placed on it with certainty; the CDR3 is given as TCRdb lists it. V gene TRBV6-2 or TRBV6-3 combines with J gene TRBJ2-7; the D call of TRBD1 is as the table states it, not checked on the DNA. CDR1 and CDR2 (germline): MNHEY, SVGEGT. Inclusive of both ends, the CDR3 amounts to 12 amino acids. CDR3: CASRSFSGTSTI.